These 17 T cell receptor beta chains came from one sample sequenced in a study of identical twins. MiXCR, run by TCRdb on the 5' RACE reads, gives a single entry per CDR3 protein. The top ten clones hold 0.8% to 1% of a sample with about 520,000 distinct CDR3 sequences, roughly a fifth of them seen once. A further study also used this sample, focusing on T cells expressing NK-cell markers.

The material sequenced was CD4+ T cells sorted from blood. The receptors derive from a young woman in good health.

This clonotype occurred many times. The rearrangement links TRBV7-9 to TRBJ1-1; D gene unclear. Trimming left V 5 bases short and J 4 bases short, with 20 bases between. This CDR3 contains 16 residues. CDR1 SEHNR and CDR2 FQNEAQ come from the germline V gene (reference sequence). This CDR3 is CASSPNVRAGITEAFF. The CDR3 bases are TGTGCCAGCAGCCCTAATGTTAGAGCTGGGATCACTGAAGCTTTCTTT.

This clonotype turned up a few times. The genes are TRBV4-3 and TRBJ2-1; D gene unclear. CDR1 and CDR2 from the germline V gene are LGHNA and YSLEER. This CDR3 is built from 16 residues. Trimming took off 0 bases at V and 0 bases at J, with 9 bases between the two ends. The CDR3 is CASSQEFPNSYNEQFF. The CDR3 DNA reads TGCGCCAGCAGCCAAGAGTTCCCCAACTCCTACAATGAGCAGTTCTTC.

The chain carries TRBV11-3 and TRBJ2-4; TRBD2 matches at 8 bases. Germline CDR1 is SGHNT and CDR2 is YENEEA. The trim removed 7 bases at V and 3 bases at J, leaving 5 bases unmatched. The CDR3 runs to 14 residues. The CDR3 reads CASTSGTSKNIQYF. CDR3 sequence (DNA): TGTGCCAGCACCTCCGGGACTAGCAAAAACATTCAGTACTTC.

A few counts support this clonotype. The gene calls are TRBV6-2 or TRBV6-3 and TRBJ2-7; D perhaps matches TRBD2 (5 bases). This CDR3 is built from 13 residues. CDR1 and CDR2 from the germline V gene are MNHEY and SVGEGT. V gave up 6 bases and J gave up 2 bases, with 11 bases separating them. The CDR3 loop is CASRQTTAYEQYF. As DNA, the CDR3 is TGTGCCAGCAGACAGACTACCGCCTACGAGCAGTACTTC.

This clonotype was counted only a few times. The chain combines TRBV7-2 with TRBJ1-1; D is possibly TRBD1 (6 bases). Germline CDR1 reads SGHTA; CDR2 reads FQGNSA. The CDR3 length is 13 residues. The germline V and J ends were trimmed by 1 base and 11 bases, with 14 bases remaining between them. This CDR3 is CASSLEGTIRAFF. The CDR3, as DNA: TGTGCCAGCAGCTTAGAAGGGACAATACGGGCTTTCTTT. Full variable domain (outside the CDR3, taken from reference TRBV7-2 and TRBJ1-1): GAGVSQSPSNKVTEKGKDVELRCDPISGHTALYWYRQSLGQGLEFLIYFQGNSAPDKSGLPSDRFSAERTGGSVSTLTIQRTQQEDSAVYLCASSLEGTIRAFFGQGTRLTVV.

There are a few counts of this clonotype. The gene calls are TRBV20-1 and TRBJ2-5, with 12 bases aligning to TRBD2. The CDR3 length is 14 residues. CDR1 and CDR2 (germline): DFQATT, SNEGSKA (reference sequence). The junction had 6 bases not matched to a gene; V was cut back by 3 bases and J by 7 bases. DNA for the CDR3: TGCAGTGCTAGGACTCTAGCGGGAGGGGTGACCCAGTACTTC. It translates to CSARTLAGGVTQYF.

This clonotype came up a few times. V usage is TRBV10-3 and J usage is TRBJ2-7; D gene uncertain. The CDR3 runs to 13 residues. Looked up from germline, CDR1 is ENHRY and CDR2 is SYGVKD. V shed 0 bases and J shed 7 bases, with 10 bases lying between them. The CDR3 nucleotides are TGTGCCATCAGTGAGTCCCGGTTACAAGAGCAGTACTTC. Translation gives CAISESRLQEQYF.

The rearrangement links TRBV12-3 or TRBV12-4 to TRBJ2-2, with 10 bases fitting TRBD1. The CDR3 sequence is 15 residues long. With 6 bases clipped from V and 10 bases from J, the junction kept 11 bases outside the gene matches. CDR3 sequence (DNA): TGTGCCAGCAGCCTATTCGGACAGGGGGGTCAGGAGCTGTTTTTT. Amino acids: CASSLFGQGGQELFF.

The CDR3 protein is CASSLAGTGGHQPQHF. CDR3 bases: TGTGCCAGCAGTTTAGCCGGGACAGGGGGCCATCAGCCCCAGCATTTT. J is TRBJ1-5 and V is TRBV12-3 or TRBV12-4, with 12 bases lining up with TRBD1. Trimming removed 0 bases from V and 5 bases from J; junction bases left unmatched: 2. This CDR3 is 16 amino acids long.

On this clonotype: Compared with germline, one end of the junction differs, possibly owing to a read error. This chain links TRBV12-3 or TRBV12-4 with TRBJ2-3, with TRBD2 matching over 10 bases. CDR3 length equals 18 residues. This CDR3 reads CAISFSLAGGTRTDTQYF. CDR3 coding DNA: TGTGCCATCAGTTTTTCCTTAGCGGGGGGTACCCGCACAGATACGCAGTATTTT.

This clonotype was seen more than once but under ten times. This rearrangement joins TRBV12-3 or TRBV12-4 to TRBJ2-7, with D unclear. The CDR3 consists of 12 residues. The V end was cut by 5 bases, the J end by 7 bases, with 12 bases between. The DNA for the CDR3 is TGTGCCAGCAGTCTGAGAATAAGAGAGCAGTACTTC. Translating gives CASSLRIREQYF.

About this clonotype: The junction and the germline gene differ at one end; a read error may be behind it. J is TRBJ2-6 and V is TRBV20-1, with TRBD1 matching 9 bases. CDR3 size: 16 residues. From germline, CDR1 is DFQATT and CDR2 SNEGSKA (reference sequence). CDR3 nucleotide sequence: TGCTGTGCTAGAGATAGGGACAGGGCTGGGGCCAACGTCCTGACTTTC. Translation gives CCARDRDRAGANVLTF.

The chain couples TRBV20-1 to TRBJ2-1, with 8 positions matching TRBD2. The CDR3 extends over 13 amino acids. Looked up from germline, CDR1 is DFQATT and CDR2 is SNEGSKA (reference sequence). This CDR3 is CRAGAGDYNEQFF. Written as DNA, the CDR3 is TGCAGAGCAGGAGCGGGGGATTACAATGAGCAGTTCTTC.

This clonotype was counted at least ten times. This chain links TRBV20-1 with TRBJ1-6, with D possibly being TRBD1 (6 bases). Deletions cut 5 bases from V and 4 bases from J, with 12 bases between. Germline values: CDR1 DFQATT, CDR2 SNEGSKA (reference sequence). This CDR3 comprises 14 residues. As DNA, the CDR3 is TGCAGTGCTCGACCCACAGGGTATAATTCACCCCTCCACTTT. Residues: CSARPTGYNSPLHF.

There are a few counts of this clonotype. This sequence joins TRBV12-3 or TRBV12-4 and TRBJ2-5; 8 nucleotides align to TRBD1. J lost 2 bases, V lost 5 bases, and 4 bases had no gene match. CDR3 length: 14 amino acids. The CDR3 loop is CASSNWDRQETQYF. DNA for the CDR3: TGTGCCAGCAGTAACTGGGACAGGCAAGAGACCCAGTACTTC.

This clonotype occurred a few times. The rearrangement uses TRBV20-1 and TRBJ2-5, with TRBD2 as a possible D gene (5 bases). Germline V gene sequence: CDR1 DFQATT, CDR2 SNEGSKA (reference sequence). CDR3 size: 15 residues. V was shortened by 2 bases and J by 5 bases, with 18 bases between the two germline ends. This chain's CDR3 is CSARSRDLDRETQYF. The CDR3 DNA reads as TGCAGTGCTAGATCCCGGGATCTTGATCGGGAGACCCAGTACTTC.

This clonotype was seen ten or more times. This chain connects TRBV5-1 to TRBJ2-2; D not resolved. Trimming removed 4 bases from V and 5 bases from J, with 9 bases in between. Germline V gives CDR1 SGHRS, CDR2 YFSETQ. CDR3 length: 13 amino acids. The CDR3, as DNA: TGCGCCAGCAGCCCAGATTCAACCGGGGAGCTGTTTTTT. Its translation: CASSPDSTGELFF.